One sample yielded the 10 T cell receptor beta chains listed below, sequenced in a study of shared clonotypes between healthy human individuals (dated by TCRdb to about 2020). Library prep was done by the immunoSEQ multiplex PCR assay. Held by TCRdb, this immuneACCESS table contains in-frame sequences only and omits some clones. Under half of the omission traces to an unresolved V gene where checked; the cause of the rest is unknown. A total of 600,000 to 800,000 clones appear in this sample, around 70% of them only once. Of the sample, less than 2% is held by the ten largest clones. Sequenced material: memory CD4+ T cells sorted from blood. This specimen's cell subset or site label, interpreted: CD45RA-negative fraction. All receptors come from a woman aged 30 to 39 in good health.

The chain recombines TRBV5-1 with TRBJ1-1; D call uncertain. The CDR3 extends over 15 amino acids. The V gene lost 4 bases and the J gene lost 0 bases, with 13 bases spanning the gap. The germline V gene encodes CDR1 SGHRS and CDR2 YFSETQ. The CDR3 region is CASSRRTAMNTEAFF. CDR3 in DNA: TGCGCCAGCAGCCGCAGGACGGCCATGAACACTGAAGCTTTCTTT.

The chain recombines TRBV28 with TRBJ2-7; D not certain. In germline, CDR1 is MDHEN, CDR2 SYDVKM. The CDR3 totals 14 residues. V shed 5 bases and J shed 6 bases, with 17 bases lying between them. CDR3: CASSPSDLGLEQYF. CDR3 nucleotides: TGTGCCAGCAGTCCCAGCGATCTTGGGCTCGAGCAGTACTTC.

This clone was counted between two and nine times. The rearrangement joins TRBV6-5 to TRBJ2-1; TRBD2 aligns across 13 bases. Trimming removed 6 bases from V and 7 bases from J; junction bases left unmatched: 6. The CDR3 has 15 amino acids. The V gene's germline CDR1 is MNHEY and CDR2 SVGAGI. Here the CDR3 DNA reads TGTGCCAGCAGGCGGACTAGCGGGAGTTCAAATGAGCAGTTCTTC. Its translation: CASRRTSGSSNEQFF.

The chain uses TRBV5-1 and TRBJ2-7; maybe TRBD1 (6 bases). V lost 4 bases, J lost 5 bases, and 16 bases lay in between. The V gene's germline CDR1 is SGHRS and CDR2 YFSETQ. The CDR3 has 14 amino acids. Here the CDR3 DNA reads TGCGCCAGCAGCCCAGGGGTCCTCAGAGACGAGCAGTACTTC. Translating gives CASSPGVLRDEQYF. The full variable domain, rest sourced from reference TRBV5-1 and TRBJ2-7, is KAGVTQTPRYLIKTRGQQVTLSCSPISGHRSVSWYQQTPGQGLQFLFEYFSETQRNKGNFPGRFSGRQFSNSRSEMNVSTLELGDSALYLCASSPGVLRDEQYFGPGTRLTVT.

This chain joins TRBV5-4 and TRBJ1-4; D might be TRBD1 (5 bases). Germline lookup yields CDR1 SGHNT and CDR2 YYREEE (reference sequence). Trimming shortened V by 0 bases and J by 10 bases, and 22 bases separated the two germline ends. There are 17 residues in the CDR3. Here the CDR3 reads CASSLEDQGTSRAKLFF. In DNA, the CDR3 is TGTGCCAGCAGCTTGGAAGACCAGGGCACGAGTAGGGCAAAACTGTTTTTT.

The V gene is TRBV28, the J gene TRBJ2-7; a weak D match, TRBD1 (6 bases). Trimming took 9 bases from V and 4 from J, leaving 16 bases between them. Germline CDR1 reads MDHEN; CDR2 reads SYDVKM. This CDR3 region has 13 residues. In nucleotides, the CDR3 is TGTGCCAGTAAAAAGGGGGATACGTACGAGCAGTACTTC. It translates to CASKKGDTYEQYF.

The chain has TRBV6-6 and TRBJ2-7, with a tentative D call TRBD2 (5 bases). CDR1 is MNHNY and CDR2 is SVGAGI in the germline V gene (reference sequence). This CDR3 is built from 14 residues. The V end lost 2 bases, the J end lost 3 bases, and 11 bases lay between the germline ends. CDR3 protein: CASSYAGNNYEQYF. DNA for the CDR3: TGTGCCAGCAGTTACGCCGGGAATAACTACGAGCAGTACTTC.

As concerns this clone: Other DNA sequences in the same sample also yield this CDR3. The chain joins TRBV28 to TRBJ1-3; possibly TRBD1 for D (5 bases). Per the germline V gene, CDR1 is MDHEN and CDR2 is SYDVKM. V was trimmed by 5 bases and J by 0 bases, leaving 11 bases between them. There are 15 residues in the CDR3. For the CDR3, the DNA is TGTGCCAGCAGTCCACCCGGGGGCTCTGGAAACACCATATATTTT. Protein product: CASSPPGGSGNTIYF. Full variable domain (outside the CDR3, taken from reference TRBV28 and TRBJ1-3): DVKVTQSSRYLVKRTGEKVFLECVQDMDHENMFWYRQDPGLGLRLIYFSYDVKMKEKGDIPEGYSVSREKKERFSLILESASTNQTSMYLCASSPPGGSGNTIYFGEGSWLTVV.

In DNA form, the CDR3 reads TGTGCCAGCAGCGGGTATCCTGGGGACACTGAAGCTTTCTTT. This sequence encodes CASSGYPGDTEAFF. The chain recombines TRBV7-9 with TRBJ1-1; D is undetermined. Germline V gene data show CDR1 as SEHNR and CDR2 as FQNEAQ (reference sequence). The ends were cut back, 5 bases at V and 3 bases at J, with 13 bases in the middle. The CDR3 has 14 amino acids.

The chain carries TRBV18 and TRBJ2-7; no clear D gene. Germline V CDR1 and CDR2: KGHSH, LQKENI. This CDR3 spans 13 amino acids. Trimming removed 4 bases from V and 4 bases from J, with 11 bases in between. CDR3 sequence (DNA): TGTGCCAGCTCACTAGCAGATGGGTACGAGCAGTACTTC. It codes for CASSLADGYEQYF.